This record looks at one TCR beta chain sequence and its context. The data stem from a study of blood T cell repertoires in COVID-19. Across the study: T cells, B-cell-depleted T cells, or PBMCs supplied cDNA or gDNA.

Original handling: Reference gene primer amplification in the assay estimated nucleated cell counts. Method: immunoSEQ multiplex PCR; TCRdb's copy keeps in-frame clones and lacks some. Clone size and V and J calls were adopted from that table, with D and trimming inferred from the DNA. The sample comprises 250,000 or so clones, 92% of which are singletons, and about 0.79% rests with the top ten. Trimming took 2 bases from V and 4 from J, leaving 12 bases between them. Germline assignment: CDR1 SGDLS and CDR2 YYNGEE. The length of the CDR3 is 14 residues. The chain recombines TRBV9 with TRBJ1-1; possible D gene TRBD1, 6 bases. The sequence was obtained from a man aged 25-45 years with COVID-19, enrolled during active disease. Sequenced sample: peripheral blood. The CDR3 loop reads CASSVQGSGTEAFF. The CDR3 region has the DNA TGTGCCAGCAGCGTCCAGGGGTCGGGCACTGAAGCTTTCTTT.